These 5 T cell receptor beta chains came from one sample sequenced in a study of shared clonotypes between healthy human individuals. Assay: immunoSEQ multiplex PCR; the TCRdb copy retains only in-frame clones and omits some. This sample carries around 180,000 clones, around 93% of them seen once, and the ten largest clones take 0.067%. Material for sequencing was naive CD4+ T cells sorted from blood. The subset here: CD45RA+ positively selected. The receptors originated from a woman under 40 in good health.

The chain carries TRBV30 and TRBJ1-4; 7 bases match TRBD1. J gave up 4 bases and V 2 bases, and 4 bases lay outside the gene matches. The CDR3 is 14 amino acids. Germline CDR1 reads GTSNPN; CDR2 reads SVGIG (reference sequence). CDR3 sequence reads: CAWSLGTVNEKLFF. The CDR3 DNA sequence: TGTGCCTGGAGTTTGGGGACAGTTAATGAAAAACTGTTTTTT. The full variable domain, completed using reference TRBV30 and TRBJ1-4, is SQTIHQWPATLVQPVGSPLSLECTVEGTSNPNLYWYRQAAGRGLQLLFYSVGIGQISSEVPQNLSASRPQDRQFILSSKKLLLSDSGFYLCAWSLGTVNEKLFFGSGTQLSVL.

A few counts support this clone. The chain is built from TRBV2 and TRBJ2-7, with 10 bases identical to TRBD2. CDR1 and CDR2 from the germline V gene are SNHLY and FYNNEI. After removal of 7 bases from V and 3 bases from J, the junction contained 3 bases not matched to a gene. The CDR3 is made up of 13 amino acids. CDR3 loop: CASTSGGVYEQYF. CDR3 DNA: TGTGCCAGCACCAGCGGGGGGGTCTACGAGCAGTACTTC.

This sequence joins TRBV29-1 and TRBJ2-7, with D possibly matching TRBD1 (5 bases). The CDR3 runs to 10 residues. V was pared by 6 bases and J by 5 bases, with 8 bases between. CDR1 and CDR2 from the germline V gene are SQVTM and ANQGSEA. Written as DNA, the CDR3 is TGCAGCGTGAAACAGGACGAGCAGTACTTC. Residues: CSVKQDEQYF.

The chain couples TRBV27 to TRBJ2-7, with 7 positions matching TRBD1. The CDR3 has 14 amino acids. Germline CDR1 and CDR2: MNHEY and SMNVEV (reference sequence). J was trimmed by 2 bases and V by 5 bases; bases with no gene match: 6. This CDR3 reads CASSLTGAAYEQYF. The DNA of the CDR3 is TGTGCCAGCAGTCTTACAGGGGCGGCCTACGAGCAGTACTTC.

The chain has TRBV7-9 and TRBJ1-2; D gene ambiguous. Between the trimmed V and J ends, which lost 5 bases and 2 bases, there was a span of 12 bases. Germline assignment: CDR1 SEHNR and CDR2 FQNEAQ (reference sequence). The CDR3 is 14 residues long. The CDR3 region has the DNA TGTGCCAGCAGCAAAGAGGGTGGGAACTATGGCTACACCTTC. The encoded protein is CASSKEGGNYGYTF.